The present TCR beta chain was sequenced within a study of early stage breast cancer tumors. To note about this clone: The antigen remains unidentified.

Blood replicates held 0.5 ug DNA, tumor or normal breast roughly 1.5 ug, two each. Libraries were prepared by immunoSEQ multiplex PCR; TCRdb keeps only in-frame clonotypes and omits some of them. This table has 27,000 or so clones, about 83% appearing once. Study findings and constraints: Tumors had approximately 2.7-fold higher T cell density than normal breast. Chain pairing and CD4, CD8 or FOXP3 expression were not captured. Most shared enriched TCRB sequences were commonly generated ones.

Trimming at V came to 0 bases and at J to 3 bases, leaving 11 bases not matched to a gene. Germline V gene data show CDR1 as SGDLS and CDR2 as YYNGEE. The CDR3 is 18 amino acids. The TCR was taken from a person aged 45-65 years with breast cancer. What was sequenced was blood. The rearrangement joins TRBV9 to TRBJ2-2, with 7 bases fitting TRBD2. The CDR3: CASSVDSRLAFDTGELFF. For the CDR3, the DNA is TGTGCCAGCAGCGTAGATTCTAGACTAGCTTTCGACACCGGGGAGCTGTTTTTT.